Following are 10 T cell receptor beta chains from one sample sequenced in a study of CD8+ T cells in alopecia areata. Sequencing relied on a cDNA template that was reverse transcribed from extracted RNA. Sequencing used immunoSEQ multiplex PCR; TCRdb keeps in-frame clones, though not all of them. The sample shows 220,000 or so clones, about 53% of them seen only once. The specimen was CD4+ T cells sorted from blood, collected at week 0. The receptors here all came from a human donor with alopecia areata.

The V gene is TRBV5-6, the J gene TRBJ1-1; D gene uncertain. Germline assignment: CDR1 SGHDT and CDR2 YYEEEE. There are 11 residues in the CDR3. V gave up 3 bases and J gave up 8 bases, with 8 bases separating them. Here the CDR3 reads CASSSITEAFF. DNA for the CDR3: TGTGCCAGCAGCTCCATCACCGAAGCTTTCTTT.

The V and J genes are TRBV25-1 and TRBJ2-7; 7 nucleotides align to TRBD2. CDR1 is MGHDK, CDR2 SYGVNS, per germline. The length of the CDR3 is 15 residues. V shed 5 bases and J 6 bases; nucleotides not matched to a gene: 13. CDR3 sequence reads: CASSKSSAGLGEQYF. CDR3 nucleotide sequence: TGTGCCAGCAGTAAGAGCTCAGCGGGATTGGGCGAGCAGTACTTC.

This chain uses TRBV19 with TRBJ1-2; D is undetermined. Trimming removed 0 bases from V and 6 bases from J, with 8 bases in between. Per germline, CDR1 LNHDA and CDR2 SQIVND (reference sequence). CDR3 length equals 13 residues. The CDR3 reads CASSIEGRNGYTF. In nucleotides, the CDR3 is TGTGCCAGTAGTATAGAAGGGAGAAATGGCTACACCTTC.

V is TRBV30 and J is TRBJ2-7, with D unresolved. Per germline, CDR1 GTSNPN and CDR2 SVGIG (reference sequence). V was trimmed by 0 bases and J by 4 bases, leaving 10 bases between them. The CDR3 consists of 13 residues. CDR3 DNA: TGTGCCTGGAGTGTCAAGGACCGATACGAGCAGTACTTC. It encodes CAWSVKDRYEQYF. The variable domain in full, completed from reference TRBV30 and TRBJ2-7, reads SQTIHQWPATLVQPVGSPLSLECTVEGTSNPNLYWYRQAAGRGLQLLFYSVGIGQISSEVPQNLSASRPQDRQFILSSKKLLLSDSGFYLCAWSVKDRYEQYFGPGTRLTVT.

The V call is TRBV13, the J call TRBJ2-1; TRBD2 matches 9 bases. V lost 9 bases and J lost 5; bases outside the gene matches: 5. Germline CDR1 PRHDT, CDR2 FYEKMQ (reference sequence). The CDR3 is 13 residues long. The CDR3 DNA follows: TGTGCCAGTGCGGGAGGGCTGGACAATGAGCAGTTCTTC. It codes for CASAGGLDNEQFF.

The CDR3: CASRQGPNTEAFF. The CDR3 region has the DNA TGCGCCAGCAGACAGGGACCGAACACTGAAGCTTTCTTT. The chain is built from TRBV10-1 and TRBJ1-1; tentatively, D is TRBD1 (6 bases). Germline CDR1 is WNHNN and CDR2 is SYGVQD (reference sequence). V lost 6 bases to trimming and J lost 1 base, with 9 bases between them. This CDR3 is built from 13 residues.

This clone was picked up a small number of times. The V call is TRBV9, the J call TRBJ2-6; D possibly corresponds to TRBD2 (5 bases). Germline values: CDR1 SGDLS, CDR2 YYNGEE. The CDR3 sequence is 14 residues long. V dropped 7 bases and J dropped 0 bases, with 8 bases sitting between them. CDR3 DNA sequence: TGTGCCAGCGAGAGGGCCTCTGGGGCCAACGTCCTGACTTTC. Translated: CASERASGANVLTF.

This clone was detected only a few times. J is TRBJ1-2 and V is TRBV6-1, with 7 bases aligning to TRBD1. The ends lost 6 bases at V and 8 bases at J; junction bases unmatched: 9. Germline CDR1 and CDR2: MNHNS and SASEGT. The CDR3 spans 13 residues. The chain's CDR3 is CASSLGRGRGYTF. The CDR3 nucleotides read TGTGCCAGCAGCCTGGGGAGGGGGCGAGGCTACACCTTC.

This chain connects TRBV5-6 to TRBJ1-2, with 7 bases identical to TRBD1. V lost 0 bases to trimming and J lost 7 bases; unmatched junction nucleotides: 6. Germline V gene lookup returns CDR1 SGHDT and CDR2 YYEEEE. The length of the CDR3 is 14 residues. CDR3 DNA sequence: TGTGCCAGCAGCTTGGGACAGGGATCGGGTGGCTACACCTTC. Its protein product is CASSLGQGSGGYTF.

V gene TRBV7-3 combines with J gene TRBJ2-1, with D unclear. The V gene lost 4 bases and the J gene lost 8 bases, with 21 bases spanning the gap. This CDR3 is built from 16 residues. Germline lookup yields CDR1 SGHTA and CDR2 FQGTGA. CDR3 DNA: TGTGCCAGCAGCTCCCTTCCCGGCGTAGGGAACGATGAGCAGTTCTTC. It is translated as CASSSLPGVGNDEQFF. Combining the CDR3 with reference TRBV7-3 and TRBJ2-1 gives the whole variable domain GAGVSQTPSNKVTEKGKYVELRCDPISGHTALYWYRQSLGQGPEFLIYFQGTGAADDSGLPNDRFFAVRPEGSVSTLKIQRTERGDSAVYLCASSSLPGVGNDEQFFGPGTRLTVL.